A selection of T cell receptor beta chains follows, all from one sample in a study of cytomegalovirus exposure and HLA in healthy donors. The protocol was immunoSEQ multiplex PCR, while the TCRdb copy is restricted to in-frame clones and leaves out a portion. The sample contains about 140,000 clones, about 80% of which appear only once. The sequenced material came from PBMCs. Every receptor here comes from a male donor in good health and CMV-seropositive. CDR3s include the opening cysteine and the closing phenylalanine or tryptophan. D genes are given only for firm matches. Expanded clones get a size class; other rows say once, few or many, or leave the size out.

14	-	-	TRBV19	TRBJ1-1	TGTGCCACTACAGCGGGACACTTGAACACTGAAGCTTTCTTT	CATTAGHLNTEAFF
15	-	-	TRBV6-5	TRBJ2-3	TGTGCCAGCAGTTACAGGGACACCTCCACAGATACGCAGTATTTT	CASSYRDTSTDTQYF
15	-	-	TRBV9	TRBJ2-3	TGTGCCAGCAGCGTAGGGGTAGGAGGCACAGATACGCAGTATTTT	CASSVGVGGTDTQYF
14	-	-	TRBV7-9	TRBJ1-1	TGTGCCAGCAGCTTAGTTTCAGGGGACACTGAAGCTTTCTTT	CASSLVSGDTEAFF
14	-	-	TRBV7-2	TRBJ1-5	TGTGCCAGCAGCTTAGCGCCGGGAGGTCAGCCCCAGCATTTT	CASSLAPGGQPQHF
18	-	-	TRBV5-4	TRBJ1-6	TGTGCCAGCACCGGAGCAAGGGGTTCGCAGATGAATAATTCACCCCTCCACTTT	CASTGARGSQMNNSPLHF
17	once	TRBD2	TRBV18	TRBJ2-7	TGTGCCAGCTCACCACGATCTAGCGGGAGGGGGGCGAATGAGCAGTACTTC	CASSPRSSGRGANEQYF
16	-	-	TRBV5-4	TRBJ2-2	TGTGCCAGCAGGCCGGCGGGACAGCTCTACACCGGGGAGCTGTTTTTT	CASRPAGQLYTGELFF
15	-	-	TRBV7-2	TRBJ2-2	TGTGCCAGCAGCTTTGGTAGCGAGGTCACCGGGGAGCTGTTTTTT	CASSFGSEVTGELFF
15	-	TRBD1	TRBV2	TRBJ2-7	TGTGCCAGATCGAATTCCGGGACAGCCTCCTACGAGCAGTACTTC	CARSNSGTASYEQYF
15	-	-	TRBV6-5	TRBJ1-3	TGTGCCAGCAGCCGATCACAGGGCTCTGGAAACACCATATATTTT	CASSRSQGSGNTIYF
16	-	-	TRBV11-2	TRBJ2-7	TGTGCCAGCAGCAACCGTGGGGGGGCTCCCCACTACGAGCAGTACTTC	CASSNRGGAPHYEQYF
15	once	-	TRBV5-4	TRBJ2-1	TGTGCCAGCAGCGCCGGGTGGGGGGCCTACAATGAGCAGTTCTTC	CASSAGWGAYNEQFF
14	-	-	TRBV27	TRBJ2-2	TGTGCCAGCAGTTTTAGTCTCGCCTCCGGGGAGCTGTTTTTT	CASSFSLASGELFF
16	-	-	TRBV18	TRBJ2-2	TGTGCCAGCTCACCACGGCGGGGCCCGAACACCGGGGAGCTGTTTTTT	CASSPRRGPNTGELFF
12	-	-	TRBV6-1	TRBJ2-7	TGTGCCAGCAATCCTAGCTCCTACGAGCAGTACTTC	CASNPSSYEQYF
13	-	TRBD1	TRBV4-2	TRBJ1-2	TGTGCCAGCAGCCAAGGGACAGGTACTGGCTACACCTTC	CASSQGTGTGYTF
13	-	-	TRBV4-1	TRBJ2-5	TGCGCCAGCAGCCAAGATTGGAGAGAGACCCAGTACTTC	CASSQDWRETQYF
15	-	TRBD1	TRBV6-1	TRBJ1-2	TGTGCCAGCATTTTCCGAAGGGACAGTAACTATGGCTACACCTTC	CASIFRRDSNYGYTF
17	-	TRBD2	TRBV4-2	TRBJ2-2	TGTGCCAGCAGCCAAGAAGTCAGCGGGGGGAACACCGGGGAGCTGTTTTTT	CASSQEVSGGNTGELFF
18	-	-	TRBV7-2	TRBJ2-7	TGTGCCAGCAGCCTGGGTGGGCCGTTCCGGGAGTTAGGAAACGAGCAGTACTTC	CASSLGGPFRELGNEQYF
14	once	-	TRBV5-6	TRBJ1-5	TGTGCCAGCAGCTTGGATGGAGGATTGAAGCCCCAGCATTTT	CASSLDGGLKPQHF
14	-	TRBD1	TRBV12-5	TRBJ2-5	TGTGCTAGTGGGGTGGACAGGGCGAGTGAGACCCAGTACTTC	CASGVDRASETQYF
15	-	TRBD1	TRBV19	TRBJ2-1	TGTGCCAGTAGTTCCCGGACAGGGCCCTACAATGAGCAGTTCTTC	CASSSRTGPYNEQFF
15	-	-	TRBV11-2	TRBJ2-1	TGTGCCAGCAGCTCATCAGGAGGAAGTTACAATGAGCAGTTCTTC	CASSSSGGSYNEQFF
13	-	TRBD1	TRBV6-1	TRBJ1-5	TGTGCCAGCGGGACAGGGGGCGATCAGCCCCAGCATTTT	CASGTGGDQPQHF
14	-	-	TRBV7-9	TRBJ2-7	TGTGCCGGCAGCTTCTCAGGATCCTCCTACGAGCAGTACTTC	CAGSFSGSSYEQYF
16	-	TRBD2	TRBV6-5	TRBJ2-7	TGTGCCAGCAGTTACTCGACGGGGGGGGCAACCTACGAGCAGTACTTC	CASSYSTGGATYEQYF
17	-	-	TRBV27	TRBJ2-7	TGTGCTAGCAGTTTATCCCACCGACAGAGTCGCACCTACGAGCAGTACTTC	CASSLSHRQSRTYEQYF
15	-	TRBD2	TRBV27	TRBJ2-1	TGTGCCAGCACCCGAGGGACTAGCGGGAGAAATGAGCAGTTCTTC	CASTRGTSGRNEQFF
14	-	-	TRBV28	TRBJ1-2	TGTGCCAGCATTCAGGGCAGGGGAAACTATGGCTACACCTTC	CASIQGRGNYGYTF
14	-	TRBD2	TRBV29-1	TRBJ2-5	TGCAGCGTTGAACGCGGGGGAGGGTCCGAGACCCAGTACTTC	CSVERGGGSETQYF
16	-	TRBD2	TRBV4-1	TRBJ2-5	TGCGCCAGCAGCCGACCGGGACTAGCGGTGCAAGAGACCCAGTACTTC	CASSRPGLAVQETQYF
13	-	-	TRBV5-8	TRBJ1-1	TGTGCCAGCAGCCCAGTGGTGAACACTGAAGCTTTCTTT	CASSPVVNTEAFF
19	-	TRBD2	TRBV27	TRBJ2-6	TGTGCCAGCAGTTCGCCCTGGGAGGGTCCCATCTCTGGGGCCAACGTCCTGACTTTC	CASSSPWEGPISGANVLTF
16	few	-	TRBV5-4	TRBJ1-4	TGTGCCAGCAGCTTTGGGACACCTTCAACTAATGAAAAACTGTTTTTT	CASSFGTPSTNEKLFF
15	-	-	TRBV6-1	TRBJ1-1	TGTGCCAGCAGTGAAGTTCTCTCAGGGAACACTGAAGCTTTCTTT	CASSEVLSGNTEAFF
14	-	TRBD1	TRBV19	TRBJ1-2	TGTGCCAGTACCCCCATCGACAGGGGGCATGGCTACACCTTC	CASTPIDRGHGYTF
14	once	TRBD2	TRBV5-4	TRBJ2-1	TGTGCCAGCAGCTCCGGGACTAGCTTTAGTGGGCAGTTCTTC	CASSSGTSFSGQFF
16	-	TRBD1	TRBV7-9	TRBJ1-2	TGTGCCAGCAGCGAAGGGGACAGTTCTTCTAACTATGGCTACACCTTC	CASSEGDSSSNYGYTF
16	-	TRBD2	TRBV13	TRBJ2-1	TGTGCCAGCAGCTCGTCTCTAGCAGGGAGGGGCAATGAGCAGTTCTTC	CASSSSLAGRGNEQFF
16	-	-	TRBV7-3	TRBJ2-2	TGTGCCAGCAGCTTACCCTCCGGGACTGGCAGAGGGGAGCTGTTTTTT	CASSLPSGTGRGELFF
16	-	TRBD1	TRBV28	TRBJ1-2	TGTGCCAGCAGTTTATCCCCCGCAGGGGGTAACTATGGCTACACCTTC	CASSLSPAGGNYGYTF
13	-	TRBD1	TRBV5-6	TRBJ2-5	TGTGCCAGCAGCTTGACAGGGGCAGAGACCCAGTACTTC	CASSLTGAETQYF
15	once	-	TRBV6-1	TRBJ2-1	TGTGCCAGCAACCGACTGACCCGGAGCCTAAATGAGCAGTTCTTC	CASNRLTRSLNEQFF
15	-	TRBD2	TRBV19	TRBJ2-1	TGTGCCAGTAGTATAAGCGGGAGCCACTACAATGAGCAGTTCTTC	CASSISGSHYNEQFF
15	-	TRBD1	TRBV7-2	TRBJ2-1	TGTGCCAGCAGCTCCGGACAGGGAGGCTTCAATGAGCAGTTCTTC	CASSSGQGGFNEQFF
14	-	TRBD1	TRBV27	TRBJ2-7	TGTGCCAGCAGTTTAACTCGACAGGGTGGGGAGCAGTACTTC	CASSLTRQGGEQYF
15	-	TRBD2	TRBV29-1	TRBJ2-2	TGCAGCGTGGGACTAGCGGGGGTAGACACCGGGGAGCTGTTTTTT	CSVGLAGVDTGELFF